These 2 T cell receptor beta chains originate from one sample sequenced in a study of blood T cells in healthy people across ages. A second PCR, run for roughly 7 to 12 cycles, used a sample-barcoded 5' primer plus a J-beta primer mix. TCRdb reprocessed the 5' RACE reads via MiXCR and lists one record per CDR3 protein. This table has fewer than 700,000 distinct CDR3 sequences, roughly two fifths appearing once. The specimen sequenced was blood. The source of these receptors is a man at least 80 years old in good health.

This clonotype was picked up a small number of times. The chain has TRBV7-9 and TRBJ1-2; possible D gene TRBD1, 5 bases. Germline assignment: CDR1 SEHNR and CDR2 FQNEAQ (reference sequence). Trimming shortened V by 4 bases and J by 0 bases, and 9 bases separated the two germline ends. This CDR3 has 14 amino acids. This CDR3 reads CASSSDTTNYGYTF. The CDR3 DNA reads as TGTGCCAGCAGCTCGGACACGACTAACTATGGCTACACCTTC.

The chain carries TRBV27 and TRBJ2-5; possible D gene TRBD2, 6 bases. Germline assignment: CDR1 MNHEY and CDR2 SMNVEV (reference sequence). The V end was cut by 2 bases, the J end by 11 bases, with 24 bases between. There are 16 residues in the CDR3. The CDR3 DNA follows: TGTGCCAGCAGTTTAATTTTCGGGAGAGAAGGGAATGAGCAGTACTTC. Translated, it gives CASSLIFGREGNEQYF.